This TCR beta chain was captured in a study of OX40 agonist ivuxolimab in advanced cancers. Study information: Partial responses were achieved by three patients: one hepatocellular carcinoma, two cutaneous melanoma.

Study results and caveats: CD8+ T cells averaged more expanded clones than CD4+. Among the lowest levels of clonal expansion were found in partial responders at 0.1-3.0 mg/kg.

Generated by immunoSEQ multiplex PCR, the TCRdb table keeps only in-frame clones and is missing some. This sample has about 57,000 clones, with more than 80% found just once. Exclusion of a patient followed from autoimmune disease history or systemic immunosuppression. As concerns this clone: The antigen is not known.

The TCR comes from an adult with an advanced solid tumor such as melanoma, head and neck, liver or kidney cancer. Source: CD4+ or CD8+ T cells sorted from blood, taken in a trial of the OX40 agonist ivuxolimab.

In DNA, the CDR3 is TGTGCCAGCAGCCGAGAGGTTACTCTGAACACTGAAGCTTTCTTT. Translation gives CASSREVTLNTEAFF. The rearrangement uses TRBV4-2 and TRBJ1-1; D is uncertain. The CDR3 is 15 amino acids. Germline loops: CDR1 LGHNA, CDR2 YNFKEQ. Trimming shortened V by 4 bases and J by 0 bases, and 12 bases separated the two germline ends.